This section outlines one T cell receptor (beta chain) sequence together with its context. The CDR3 is made up of 14 amino acids. In the original analysis: Reference gene primers were amplified, and this amplification served to estimate nucleated cell counts. The table came from immunoSEQ multiplex PCR; TCRdb's copy has only in-frame clones and leaves some out. The V and J calls and clone size are taken from that table; D and trimming were inferred from the DNA. The data show some 58,000 clones, with about four fifths seen just once and 25% to 40% held by the top ten. The sample originates from a study of blood T cell repertoires in COVID-19. Study-level background: Acute and convalescent COVID-19 samples came from the United States, Italy and Spain. PBMCs, B-cell-depleted T cells, or T cells were the source of the cDNA or gDNA that made up the material.

This sequence joins TRBV21-1 and TRBJ2-1; whether TRBD1, the table's D call, matches the DNA was not checked. TRBV21-1 is listed as a pseudogene. Source material: peripheral blood. The TCR sequence derives from a human donor in a cohort sampled during active COVID-19. This CDR3 reads CASSNQVSYNEQFF. The CDR3, as DNA: TGTGCCAGCAGCAATCAGGTCTCCTACAATGAGCAGTTCTTC.